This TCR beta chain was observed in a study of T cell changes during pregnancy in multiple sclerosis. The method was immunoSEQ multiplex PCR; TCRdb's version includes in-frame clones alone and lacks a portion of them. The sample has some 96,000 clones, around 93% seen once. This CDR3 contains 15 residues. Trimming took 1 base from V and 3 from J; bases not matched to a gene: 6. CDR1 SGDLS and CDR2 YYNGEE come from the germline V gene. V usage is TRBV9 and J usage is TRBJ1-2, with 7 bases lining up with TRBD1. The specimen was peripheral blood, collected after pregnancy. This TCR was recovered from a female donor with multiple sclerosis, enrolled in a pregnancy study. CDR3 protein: CASSVIGQGDYGYTF. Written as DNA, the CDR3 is TGTGCCAGCAGCGTAATCGGGCAGGGGGACTATGGCTACACCTTC.